Detailed here is one T cell receptor (beta chain). Its specificity is not known. The data were produced by immunoSEQ multiplex PCR, yet TCRdb's version contains in-frame clones alone and is incomplete. Seen here are about 200,000 clones, around 86% observed once, and the top ten hold 2%. These data originate in a study of cytomegalovirus exposure and HLA in healthy donors. Across the study: The 120 validation repertoires matched the approximately 700 first-cohort repertoires in platform, a later analysis reported. Study-wide results and caveats: A later analysis found first-cohort TCR clusters tended to co-occur in the 120 validation repertoires. CMV antigen specificity was confirmed in vitro for a few CMV-associated chains.

This CDR3 has 16 residues. Germline V gene sequence: CDR1 PRHDT, CDR2 FYEKMQ (reference sequence). Trimming cost V 1 base and J 6 bases; bases outside gene matches: 7. Sequencing used PBMCs. V is TRBV13 and J is TRBJ2-1; 9 nucleotides agree with TRBD2. This sequence was found in a young woman in good health and CMV-seropositive. Here the CDR3 reads CASSLAGGRAPNEQFF. The CDR3 DNA sequence: TGTGCCAGCAGCTTAGCTGGCGGGAGGGCCCCCAATGAGCAGTTCTTC.